This is a list of T cell receptor beta chains from one sample in a study of shared clonotypes between healthy human individuals. Assay used: immunoSEQ multiplex PCR; TCRdb lists only in-frame clones, some missing. The table lists roughly 2.1 million clones, 85% to 95% of them singletons. The material sequenced was naive CD8+ T cells from PBMCs. The receptors were gathered from a young man in good health. Some clones in this sample may be carry-over from other donors' samples. Both conserved end residues are part of each CDR3. Each record gives: V gene, J gene, clone size, D gene, CDR3 DNA, CDR3 protein. D genes are given only for firm matches. Rows give clone size only sometimes, using once, few, many, or a class for an expanded clone.

TRBV11-2	TRBJ1-1	-	-	TGTGCCAGCAGCTTAGGGCCAGGCCTCTCGAACACTGAAGCTTTCTTT	CASSLGPGLSNTEAFF
TRBV27	TRBJ1-1	-	-	TGTGCCAGCAGTTTAGCCGGACAGAGCACTGAAGCTTTCTTT	CASSLAGQSTEAFF
TRBV28	TRBJ2-7	-	-	TGTGCCAGCAGCTCCGGGACCCTTGCCTACGAGCAGTACTTC	CASSSGTLAYEQYF
TRBV7-9	TRBJ1-2	-	-	TGTGCCAGCAGCCTCAGCCAGGGCGTTGCCTATGGCTACACCTTC	CASSLSQGVAYGYTF
TRBV6-5	TRBJ2-3	once	-	TGTGCCAGCAGTTACCGGGCCCGCACAGATACGCAGTATTTT	CASSYRARTDTQYF
TRBV7-2	TRBJ1-2	-	TRBD1	TGTGCCAGCAGCTTAAGGGGGCAGGGCTATGGCTACACCTTC	CASSLRGQGYGYTF
TRBV5-1	TRBJ2-7	once	TRBD1	TGCGCCAGCAGCCAGACAGGGCCATCCCCCTCCTACGAGCAGTACTTC	CASSQTGPSPSYEQYF
TRBV28	TRBJ1-2	-	-	TGTGCCAGCAGTCCCCGCCAGTTATACTATGGCTACACCTTC	CASSPRQLYYGYTF
TRBV6-6	TRBJ1-1	-	TRBD1	TGTGCCAGCAGTAACCCGGACAGGACCCAGAACACTGAAGCTTTCTTT	CASSNPDRTQNTEAFF
TRBV28	TRBJ2-3	-	-	TGTGCCAGCAGCCCTGGGACACTCTACACAGATACGCAGTATTTT	CASSPGTLYTDTQYF
TRBV30	TRBJ2-7	-	-	TGTGCCTGGGGGGTTTCCTACGAGCAGTACTTC	CAWGVSYEQYF
TRBV9	TRBJ2-1	-	TRBD2	TGTGCCAGCAGCGTAGCGGGAGGGGGCAATGAGCAGTTCTTC	CASSVAGGGNEQFF
TRBV28	TRBJ2-1	-	-	TGTGCCAGCACCACAGGTCAGAGCTCCTACAATGAGCAGTTCTTC	CASTTGQSSYNEQFF
TRBV7-9	TRBJ2-1	once	TRBD2	TGTGCCAGCAGTTGGGGACTAGCGGGAGACTTTTCCTACAATGAGCAGTTCTTC	CASSWGLAGDFSYNEQFF
TRBV2	TRBJ2-7	-	-	TGTGCCAGCAGGTTACAATACGAGCAGTACTTC	CASRLQYEQYF
TRBV27	TRBJ2-5	-	TRBD1	TGTGCCAGCAGTTTTACCGCCCGACAGGGTGGGACCCAGTACTTC	CASSFTARQGGTQYF
TRBV9	TRBJ2-7	-	TRBD2	TGTGCCAGCAGCCCAGGAGGGGGGACTAGCGGCTACGAGCAGTACTTC	CASSPGGGTSGYEQYF
TRBV4-2	TRBJ1-2	once	TRBD1	TGTGCCAGCAGCCAACCTGGACAGGGTGACTATGGCTACACCTTC	CASSQPGQGDYGYTF
TRBV12-5	TRBJ2-5	-	-	TGTGCTAGTGGTTCGGACAACCCCTGGGAGACCCAGTACTTC	CASGSDNPWETQYF
TRBV10-2	TRBJ2-3	-	-	TGCGCCAGCAGTGAAGGGGGGACAGGCACAGATACGCAGTATTTT	CASSEGGTGTDTQYF
TRBV9	TRBJ2-1	-	TRBD1	TGTGCCAGCAGCGAGTCCGGGACAGGGGGCAATGAGCAGTTCTTC	CASSESGTGGNEQFF
TRBV7-9	TRBJ2-1	-	-	TGTGCCAGCAGCTTAGGACGGCAGCCCAATGAGCAGTTCTTC	CASSLGRQPNEQFF
TRBV2	TRBJ1-1	-	-	TGTGCCAGCAGTGTGACAACCGCCACTGAAGCTTTCTTT	CASSVTTATEAFF
TRBV6-1	TRBJ2-7	-	-	TGTGCCAGCAGTGAAGAAAGGGTCCCCTACGAGCAGTACTTC	CASSEERVPYEQYF
TRBV15	TRBJ2-3	-	-	TGTGCCACCAGCAGAGATGCTTACCTAGATACGCAGTATTTT	CATSRDAYLDTQYF
TRBV29-1	TRBJ2-7	-	TRBD1	TGCAGCGTTGAAGATGGGGACAGGGGTAACGAGCAGTACTTC	CSVEDGDRGNEQYF
TRBV28	TRBJ2-5	-	-	TGTGCCAGCAGTACAGGGACAACGGCCCAAGAGACCCAGTACTTC	CASSTGTTAQETQYF
TRBV5-6	TRBJ1-2	once	-	TGTGCCAGCAGCTTCCCGAGTGAGGGTAGATATGGCTACACCTTC	CASSFPSEGRYGYTF
TRBV5-1	TRBJ2-1	-	-	TGCGCCAGCAGCTCCGCGCGGGGAGTTGTCCCTTACAATGAGCAGTTCTTC	CASSSARGVVPYNEQFF
TRBV2	TRBJ2-7	-	TRBD1	TGTGCCAGCGGGACAGGGGCCATCTACGAGCAGTACTTC	CASGTGAIYEQYF
TRBV6-6	TRBJ2-7	few	TRBD1	TGTGCCAGCAGTTACTCGCCAGGGGGCGACGAGCAGTACTTC	CASSYSPGGDEQYF
TRBV7-9	TRBJ2-2	-	-	TGTGCCAGCAGCCACGTGGAGGGTGGTGCCCATGAGCTGTTTTTT	CASSHVEGGAHELFF
TRBV28	TRBJ2-7	-	-	TGTGCCAGCAGGGCTTGGCAAGGGGCCTACGAGCAGTACTTC	CASRAWQGAYEQYF
TRBV2	TRBJ2-3	-	TRBD2	TGTGCCAGCAGTGAACCGGCTAGCGGGACCACAGATACGCAGTATTTT	CASSEPASGTTDTQYF
TRBV5-1	TRBJ2-7	-	-	TGCGCCAGCAGCTTCCGGGACGGACTCCCCTACGAGCAGTACTTC	CASSFRDGLPYEQYF
TRBV28	TRBJ1-5	-	TRBD1	TGTGCCAGCAGCCCGGACAGGGAACAGCATTTT	CASSPDREQHF
TRBV7-9	TRBJ2-7	-	-	TGTGCCAGCAGCTTAAGCCGCGAATACGAGCAGTACTTC	CASSLSREYEQYF
TRBV28	TRBJ1-1	-	-	TGTGCCAGCAGCTCTGGGTGGACAGCCCCCGCTGAAGCTTTCTTT	CASSSGWTAPAEAFF
TRBV9	TRBJ2-5	once	-	TGTGCCAGCAGCCTTGCCGGAGGGGAGACCCAGTACTTC	CASSLAGGETQYF
TRBV19	TRBJ2-7	-	-	TGTGCCACCCAGGGACCGGACTACGAGCAGTACTTC	CATQGPDYEQYF
TRBV27	TRBJ1-1	-	-	TGTGCCAGCAGTCCTATACCCCCGGGTGGGGGCCTGAACACTGAAGCTTTCTTT	CASSPIPPGGGLNTEAFF
TRBV30	TRBJ2-3	-	-	TGTGCCTGGAAGGGGCCCGCCAGTTTCCCAGATACGCAGTATTTT	CAWKGPASFPDTQYF
TRBV6-5	TRBJ2-1	-	-	TGTGCCAGCAGCCCACACAGGGGGGGGTACAATGAGCAGTTCTTC	CASSPHRGGYNEQFF
TRBV19	TRBJ1-1	-	TRBD1	TGTGCCAGTAGTCACAGGGGGGTGAACACTGAAGCTTTCTTT	CASSHRGVNTEAFF
TRBV5-1	TRBJ2-7	-	TRBD1	TGCGCCAGCAGCCTGCTGAACCGGGACAGGGGGGGTTACGAGCAGTACTTC	CASSLLNRDRGGYEQYF
TRBV30	TRBJ2-7	-	-	TGTGCCTGGAGTGTGGGCAGGGCATCTTGGCATGGCTACGAGCAGTACTTC	CAWSVGRASWHGYEQYF
TRBV11-2	TRBJ2-3	once	-	TGTGCCAGCAGCTTATTTTCCCGGACAGCCTTCACAGATACGCAGTATTTT	CASSLFSRTAFTDTQYF
TRBV27	TRBJ2-1	-	TRBD2	TGTGCCAGCAGCAGGGTGGTGATAAGCGGGAGAGGGGATGAGCAGTTCTTC	CASSRVVISGRGDEQFF
TRBV9	TRBJ1-3	-	-	TGTGCCAGCAGCGTAGCAGGGAAGGGAAACACCATATATTTT	CASSVAGKGNTIYF
TRBV27	TRBJ2-1	-	TRBD1	TGTGCCAGCAGTCCGACAAGGGACAGAACTTACAATGAGCAGTTCTTC	CASSPTRDRTYNEQFF
TRBV27	TRBJ2-7	-	-	TGTGCCAGCAGTTCGCTTAGGGTGGGCTACGAGCAGTACTTC	CASSSLRVGYEQYF
TRBV7-2	TRBJ2-7	-	TRBD2	TGTGCCAGCAGCTTAGTAGCGGGTGGCACCTACGAGCAGTACTTC	CASSLVAGGTYEQYF
TRBV19	TRBJ2-7	-	TRBD2	TGTGCCAGTAGTATCTATACTAGCGGGAGTTACGAGCAGTACTTC	CASSIYTSGSYEQYF
TRBV4-1	TRBJ1-5	-	-	TGCGCCAGCAGCCGGCGAACGGGTCAGCCCCAGCATTTT	CASSRRTGQPQHF
TRBV7-3	TRBJ2-2	-	TRBD1	TGTGCCAGCAGCTTAATCCGACAGGGACGGAACGGGGAGCTGTTTTTT	CASSLIRQGRNGELFF
TRBV7-8	TRBJ2-1	-	-	TGTGCCAGCAGCTTAGTTACAGGAGGTGAGCAGTTCTTC	CASSLVTGGEQFF
TRBV11-2	TRBJ2-7	-	TRBD2	TGTGCCAGCAGCTTAGGTTCTAGCGGGTCCTACGAGCAGTACTTC	CASSLGSSGSYEQYF
TRBV4-1	TRBJ2-5	-	-	TGCGCCAGCAGCCAGTCGGATCAGGGCCGAGGGTACTTC	CASSQSDQGRGYF